This T cell receptor (beta chain) is drawn from a study of T-cell reconstitution after alpha-beta-depleted transplantation in children. The authors prepared the TCRbeta library with unique molecular identifiers. TCRdb called the PCR reads again in MiXCR, with one record for every CDR3 protein. The profile shows a few hundred thousand distinct CDR3 sequences, over 9% of them singletons. This clonotype was detected a few times. The CDR3 runs to 14 residues. V was clipped by 4 bases and J by 3 bases, with 9 bases between them. The chain links TRBV12-3 or TRBV12-4 to TRBJ2-2, with D hard to call. The receptor was isolated from a human donor who donated a stem cell graft to a child with acute lymphoblastic leukemia. The input for sequencing was PBMCs from the stem cell graft donor, taken from the stem cell graft. The CDR3 nucleotides read TGTGCCAGCAGTTACAACTCATACACCGGGGAGCTGTTTTTT. Translation: CASSYNSYTGELFF.